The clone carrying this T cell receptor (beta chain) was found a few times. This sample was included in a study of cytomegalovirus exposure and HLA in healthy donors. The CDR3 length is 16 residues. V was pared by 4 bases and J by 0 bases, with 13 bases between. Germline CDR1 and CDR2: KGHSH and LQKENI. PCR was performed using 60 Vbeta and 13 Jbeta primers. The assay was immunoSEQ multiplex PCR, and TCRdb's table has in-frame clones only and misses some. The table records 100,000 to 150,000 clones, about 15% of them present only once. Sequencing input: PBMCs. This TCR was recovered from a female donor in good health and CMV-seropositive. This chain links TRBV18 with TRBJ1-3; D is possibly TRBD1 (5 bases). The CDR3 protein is CASSQYRQDSGNTIYF. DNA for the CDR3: TGTGCCAGCTCACAGTACAGGCAAGACTCTGGAAACACCATATATTTT.